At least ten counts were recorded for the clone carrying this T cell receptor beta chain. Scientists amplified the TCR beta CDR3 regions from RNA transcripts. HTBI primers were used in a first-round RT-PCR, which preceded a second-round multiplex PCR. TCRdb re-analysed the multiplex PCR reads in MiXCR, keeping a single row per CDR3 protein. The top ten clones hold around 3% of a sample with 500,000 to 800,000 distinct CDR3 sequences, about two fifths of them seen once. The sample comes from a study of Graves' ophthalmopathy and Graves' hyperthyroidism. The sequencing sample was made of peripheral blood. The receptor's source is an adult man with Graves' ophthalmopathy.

CDR3 sequence: CASSLAHGAGSYNSPLHF. CDR3 DNA sequence: TGTGCCAGCAGCTTAGCGCACGGGGCCGGCTCCTATAATTCACCCCTCCACTTT. The gene calls are TRBV7-6 and TRBJ1-6, with D tentatively TRBD1 (5 bases). The CDR3 sequence is 18 residues long. From germline, CDR1 is SGHVS and CDR2 FNYEAQ. Trimming took 0 bases from V and 0 from J, leaving 12 bases between them.